This T cell receptor (beta chain) was recorded in a study of blood T cells in healthy people across ages. Trimming took off 1 base at V and 1 base at J, with 10 bases between the two ends. The CDR3 is 15 residues long. The V gene's germline CDR1 is LGHNA and CDR2 YSLEER. About this clonotype itself: As yet, its antigen is unknown.

Study-wide results and caveats: Estimated diversity, derived from one million T cells, was regarded as an underestimate. Strong correlation linked observed beta diversity and percent naive T cells. No one knew whether donors had CMV, which possibly confounded expanded clonotype changes.

Primed by a sample-barcoded 5' primer and a J-beta primer mix, a second PCR proceeded for about 6 to 11 cycles. Every cDNA molecule carried a tag from a template-switch adaptor bearing 12 random nucleotides. Each CDR3 protein gets one entry after TCRdb re-called the 5' RACE reads with MiXCR. This table holds 700,000 to 800,000 distinct CDR3 sequences, around 46% found once. Sequenced material: blood. The TCR was taken from a woman aged 55-70 years in good health. This chain connects TRBV4-3 to TRBJ1-2; unclear D gene. The CDR3 region has the DNA TGCGCCAGCAGCCAAGGTGGCAGCAGTAACTATGGCTACACCTTC. Its protein is CASSQGGSSNYGYTF.